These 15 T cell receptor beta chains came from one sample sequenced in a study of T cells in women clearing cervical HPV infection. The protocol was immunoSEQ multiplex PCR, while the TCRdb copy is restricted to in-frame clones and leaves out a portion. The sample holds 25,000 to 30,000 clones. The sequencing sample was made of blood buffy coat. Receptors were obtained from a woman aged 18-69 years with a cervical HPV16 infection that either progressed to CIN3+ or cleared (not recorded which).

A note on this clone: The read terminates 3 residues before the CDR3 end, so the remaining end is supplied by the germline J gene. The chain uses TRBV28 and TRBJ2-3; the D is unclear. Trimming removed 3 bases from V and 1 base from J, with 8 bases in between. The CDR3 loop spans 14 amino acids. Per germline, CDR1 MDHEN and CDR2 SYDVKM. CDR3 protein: CASSFVAGTDTQYF. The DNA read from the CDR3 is TGTGCCAGCAGTTTTGTTGCAGGCACAGATACG.

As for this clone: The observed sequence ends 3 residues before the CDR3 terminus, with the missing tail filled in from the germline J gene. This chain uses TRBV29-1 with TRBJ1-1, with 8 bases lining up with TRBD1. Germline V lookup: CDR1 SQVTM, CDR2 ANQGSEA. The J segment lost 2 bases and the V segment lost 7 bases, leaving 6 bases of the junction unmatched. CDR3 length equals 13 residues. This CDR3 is CSADTGGNTEAFF. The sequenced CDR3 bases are TGCAGCGCTGACACAGGGGGAAACACTGAA.

CDR3 sequence: CASSWTGNTEAFF. Incomplete CDR3 DNA: TGTGCCAGCAGCTGGACAGGGAACACTGAA. V is TRBV7-6 and J is TRBJ1-1; TRBD1 matches 7 bases. The CDR3 end falls 3 residues outside the read, so it is completed with the germline J gene. Germline V gene lookup returns CDR1 SGHVS and CDR2 FNYEAQ. The V segment lost 4 bases and the J segment 1 base; nucleotides outside the gene matches: 0. CDR3 size: 13 residues.

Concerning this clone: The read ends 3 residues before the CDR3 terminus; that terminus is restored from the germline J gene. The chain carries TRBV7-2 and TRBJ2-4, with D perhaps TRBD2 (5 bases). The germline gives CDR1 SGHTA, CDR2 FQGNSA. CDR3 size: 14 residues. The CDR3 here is CASSLRFGDGGQYF. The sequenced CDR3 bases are TGTGCCAGCAGCTTAAGATTCGGGGATGGTGGT.

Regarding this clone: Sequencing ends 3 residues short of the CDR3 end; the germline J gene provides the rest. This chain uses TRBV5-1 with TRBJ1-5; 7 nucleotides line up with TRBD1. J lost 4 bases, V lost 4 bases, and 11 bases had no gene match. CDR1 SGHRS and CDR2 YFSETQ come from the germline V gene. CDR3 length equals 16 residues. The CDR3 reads CASSRTGRRRNQPQHF. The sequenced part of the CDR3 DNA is TGCGCCAGCAGCCGGACAGGTAGAAGAAGAAATCAGCCC.

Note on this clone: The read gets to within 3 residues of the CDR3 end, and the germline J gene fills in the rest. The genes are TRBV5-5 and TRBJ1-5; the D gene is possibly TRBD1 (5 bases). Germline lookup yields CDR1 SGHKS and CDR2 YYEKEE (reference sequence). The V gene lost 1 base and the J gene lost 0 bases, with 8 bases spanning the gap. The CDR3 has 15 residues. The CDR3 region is CASSLQGDSNQPQHF. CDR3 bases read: TGTGCCAGCAGCTTGCAGGGTGATAGCAATCAGCCC.

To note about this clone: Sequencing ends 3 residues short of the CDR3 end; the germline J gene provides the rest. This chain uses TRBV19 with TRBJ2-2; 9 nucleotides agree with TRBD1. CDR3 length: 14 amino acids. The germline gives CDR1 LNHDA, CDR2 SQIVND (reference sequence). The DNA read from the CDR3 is TGTGCCAGTTTCCCGGGACAGGGATATTCACCG. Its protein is CASFPGQGYSP. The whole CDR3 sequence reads CASFPGQGYSPLFF.

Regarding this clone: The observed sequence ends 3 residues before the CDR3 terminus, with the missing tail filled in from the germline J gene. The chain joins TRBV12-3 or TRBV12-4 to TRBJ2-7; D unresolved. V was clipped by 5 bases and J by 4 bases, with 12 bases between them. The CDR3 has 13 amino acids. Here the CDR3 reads CASSKPDSYEQYF. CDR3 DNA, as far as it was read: TGTGCCAGCAGTAAACCCGACTCTTACGAG.

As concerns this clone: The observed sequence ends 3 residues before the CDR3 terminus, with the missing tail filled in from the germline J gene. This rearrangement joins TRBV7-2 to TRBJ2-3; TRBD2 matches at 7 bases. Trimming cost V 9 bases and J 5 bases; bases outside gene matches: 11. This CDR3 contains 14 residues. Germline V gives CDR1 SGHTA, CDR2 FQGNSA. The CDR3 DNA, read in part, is TGTGCCAGTACGTGGGGGGGATCGGGAGATACG. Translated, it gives CASTWGGSGDT. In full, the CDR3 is CASTWGGSGDTQYF.

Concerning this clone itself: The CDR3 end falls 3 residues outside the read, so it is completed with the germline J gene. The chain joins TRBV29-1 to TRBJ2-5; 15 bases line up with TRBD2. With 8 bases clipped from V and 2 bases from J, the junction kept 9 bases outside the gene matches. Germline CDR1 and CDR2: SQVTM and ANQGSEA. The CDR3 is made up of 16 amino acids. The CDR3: CSPGGTSGGQQETQYF. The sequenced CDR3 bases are TGCAGCCCGGGGGGGACTAGCGGGGGGCAGCAAGAGACC.

CDR3 amino acids: CAWRAAGATQYF. The DNA read from the CDR3 is TGTGCCTGGAGAGCCGCGGGGGCTACG. The rearrangement links TRBV30 to TRBJ2-3; maybe TRBD2 (7 bases). With the read ending 3 residues before the CDR3 end, the germline J gene is used to fill in that end. With 3 bases removed from V and 8 bases from J, the gap between germline ends came to 12 bases. CDR1 is GTSNPN and CDR2 is SVGIG in the germline V gene (reference sequence). This CDR3 region has 12 residues.

CDR3 bases read: TGTGCCAGCTCACCTCCATCACGACAGCAGCTTAACTATGGC. It encodes CASSPPSRQQLNYG. The full CDR3 protein reads CASSPPSRQQLNYGYTF. This chain links TRBV18 with TRBJ1-2; D is perhaps TRBD1 (5 bases). The read ends 3 residues early relative to the CDR3; the germline J gene fills the gap. This CDR3 is 17 amino acids long. CDR1 KGHSH and CDR2 LQKENI come from the germline V gene. V lost 3 bases, J lost 1 base, and 18 bases lay in between.

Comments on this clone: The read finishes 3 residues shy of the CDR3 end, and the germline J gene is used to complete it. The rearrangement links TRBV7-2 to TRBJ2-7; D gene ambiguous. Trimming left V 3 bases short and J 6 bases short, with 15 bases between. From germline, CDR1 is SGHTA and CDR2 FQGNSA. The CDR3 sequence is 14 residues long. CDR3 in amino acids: CASSLSAAPTEQYF. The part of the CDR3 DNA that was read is TGTGCCAGCAGCTTGTCCGCGGCTCCTACCGAG.

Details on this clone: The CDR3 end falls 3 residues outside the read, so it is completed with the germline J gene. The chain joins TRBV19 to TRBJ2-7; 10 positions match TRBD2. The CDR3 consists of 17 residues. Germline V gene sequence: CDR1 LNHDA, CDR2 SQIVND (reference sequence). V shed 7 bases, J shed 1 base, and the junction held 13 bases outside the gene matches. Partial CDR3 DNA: TGTGCCAGTACCAAGATCCCCGAGCGGGGGGGGTCCTACGAG. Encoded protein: CASTKIPERGGSYE. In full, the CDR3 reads CASTKIPERGGSYEQYF. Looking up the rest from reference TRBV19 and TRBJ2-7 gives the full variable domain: DGGITQSPKYLFRKEGQNVTLSCEQNLNHDAMYWYRQDPGQGLRLIYYSQIVNDFQKGDIAEGYSVSREKKESFPLTVTSAQKNPTAFYLCASTKIPERGGSYEQYFGPGTRLTVT.

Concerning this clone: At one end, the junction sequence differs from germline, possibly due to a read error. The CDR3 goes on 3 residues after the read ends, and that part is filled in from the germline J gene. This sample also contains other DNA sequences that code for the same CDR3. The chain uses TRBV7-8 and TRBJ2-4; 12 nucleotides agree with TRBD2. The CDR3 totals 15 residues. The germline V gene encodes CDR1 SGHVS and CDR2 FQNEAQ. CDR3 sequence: CASSLLTSGGRIQYF. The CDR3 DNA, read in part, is TGTGCCAGTAGCTTATTGACTAGCGGGGGAAGGATT. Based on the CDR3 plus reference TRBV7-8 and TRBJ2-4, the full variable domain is GAGVSQSPRYKVAKRGQDVALRCDPISGHVSLFWYQQALGQGPEFLTYFQNEAQLDKSGLPSDRFFAERPEGSVSTLKIQRTQQEDSAVYLCASSLLTSGGRIQYFGAGTRLSVL.